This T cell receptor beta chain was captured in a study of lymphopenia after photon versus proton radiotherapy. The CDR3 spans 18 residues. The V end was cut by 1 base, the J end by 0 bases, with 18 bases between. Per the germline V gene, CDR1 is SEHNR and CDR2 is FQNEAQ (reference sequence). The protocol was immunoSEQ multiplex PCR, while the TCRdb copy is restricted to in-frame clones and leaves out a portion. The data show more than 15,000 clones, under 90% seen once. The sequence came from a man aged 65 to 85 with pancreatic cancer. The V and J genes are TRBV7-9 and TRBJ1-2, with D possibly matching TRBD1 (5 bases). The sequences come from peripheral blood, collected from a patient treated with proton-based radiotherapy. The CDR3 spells CASSLEWGLRGANYGYTF. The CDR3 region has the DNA TGTGCCAGCAGCTTAGAGTGGGGATTGAGAGGGGCTAACTATGGCTACACCTTC. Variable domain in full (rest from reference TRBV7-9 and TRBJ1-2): DTGVSQNPRHKITKRGQNVTFRCDPISEHNRLYWYRQTLGQGPEFLTYFQNEAQLEKSRLLSDRFSAERPKGSFSTLEIQRTEQGDSAMYLCASSLEWGLRGANYGYTFGSGTRLTVV.